This note documents a single T cell receptor (beta chain) sequence. Its antigen is still unknown. The CDR3 has 14 amino acids. CDR1 LGHNA and CDR2 YSLEER come from the germline V gene. V was clipped by 3 bases and J by 2 bases, with 8 bases between them. This record comes from a study of shared clonotypes between healthy human individuals. Background on the study: A couple of female and a few male donors aged 18 to 49 were enrolled. Study-level results: When compared with the clonotypes that were shared by all four sorted-subset donors, the non-shared clonotypes turned out to have lower generation probabilities.

The table came from immunoSEQ multiplex PCR; TCRdb's copy has only in-frame clones and leaves some out. The sample shows millions of clones, 90% to 95% of them seen only once. Material: naive CD4+ T cells sorted from blood. The subset is: CD45RA+ positively selected. This rearrangement joins TRBV4-3 to TRBJ1-3; D remains unclear. This clonotype was obtained from a man younger than 30 in good health. CDR3 region: CASSQAGTGNTIYF. In nucleotides, the CDR3 is TGCGCCAGCAGCCAGGCGGGGACTGGAAACACCATATATTTT.